One and the same sample provided the 30 T cell receptor beta chains below, sequenced in a study of shared clonotypes between healthy human individuals. This table comes from immunoSEQ multiplex PCR, and its TCRdb copy is limited to in-frame clones, with some not included. This sample has about 2,500,000 clones, with around 90% found just once. Sequenced: naive CD4+ T cells sorted from blood. The sample's subset: CD45RA+ positively selected. Receptor source: a man aged 18 to 29 in good health.

This chain joins TRBV30 and TRBJ2-7; D gene uncertain. Germline V gene lookup returns CDR1 GTSNPN and CDR2 SVGIG (reference sequence). Trimming left V 0 bases short and J 6 bases short, with 12 bases between. The CDR3 length is 13 residues. CDR3 sequence: CAWSVSLDGEQYF. CDR3 DNA: TGTGCCTGGAGTGTAAGTCTCGATGGCGAGCAGTACTTC.

A single count supports this clone. Within the sample, other DNA sequences also encode this same CDR3. The chain is built from TRBV29-1 and TRBJ1-1, with D perhaps TRBD1 (5 bases). Per the germline V gene, CDR1 is SQVTM and CDR2 is ANQGSEA. The CDR3 contains 14 residues. V shed 2 bases and J shed 0 bases, with 10 bases lying between them. CDR3 DNA sequence: TGCAGCGTTGAACGACAGCTCATGAACACTGAAGCTTTCTTT. As protein: CSVERQLMNTEAFF.

The chain carries TRBV5-1 and TRBJ2-2; possible D gene TRBD2, 6 bases. V shed 5 bases and J shed 5 bases, with 16 bases lying between them. The CDR3 sequence is 15 residues long. The germline V gene has CDR1 SGHRS and CDR2 YFSETQ. DNA of the CDR3: TGCGCCAGCAGTCGGGACTGGCACGGTACCGGGGAGCTGTTTTTT. Translation gives CASSRDWHGTGELFF.

This rearrangement joins TRBV5-6 to TRBJ2-5, with D unclear. CDR3 length: 13 amino acids. The germline gives CDR1 SGHDT, CDR2 YYEEEE. V was trimmed by 3 bases and J by 5 bases, leaving 11 bases between them. CDR3 in DNA: TGTGCCAGCAGCTCGATTCTAGGGGAGACCCAGTACTTC. Its protein is CASSSILGETQYF.

Worth noting for this clone: Distinct nucleotide sequences in the sample also encode this CDR3. The rearrangement uses TRBV5-1 and TRBJ2-3; TRBD2 might be the D (5 bases). V lost 4 bases, J lost 0 bases, and 12 bases lay in between. The germline CDR1 and CDR2 sequences are SGHRS and YFSETQ. The length of the CDR3 is 15 residues. The CDR3 coding sequence is TGCGCCAGCAGCAGGAGCGGATCTAGCACAGATACGCAGTATTTT. This sequence encodes CASSRSGSSTDTQYF.

Only one count was recorded for this clone. The rearrangement joins TRBV15 to TRBJ2-5; 10 bases align to TRBD1. The V gene's germline CDR1 is LNHNV and CDR2 YYDKDF (reference sequence). The J segment lost 5 bases and the V segment lost 2 bases, leaving 5 bases of the junction unmatched. The CDR3 length is 15 residues. CDR3 nucleotide sequence: TGTGCCACCAGCAGATCGACAGGGGGCCGGGAGACCCAGTACTTC. This encodes CATSRSTGGRETQYF.

This clone was seen a few times. This sequence joins TRBV11-2 and TRBJ1-1; 7 bases map to TRBD1. The CDR3 length is 13 residues. V dropped 3 bases and J dropped 3; count of bases not matched to a gene: 1. The V gene's germline CDR1 is SGHAT and CDR2 FQNNGV. CDR3 region: CASSFTGDTEAFF. In DNA form, the CDR3 reads TGTGCCAGCAGCTTCACAGGGGACACTGAAGCTTTCTTT.

The chain combines TRBV2 with TRBJ1-6; 9 nucleotides agree with TRBD1. CDR1 is SNHLY and CDR2 is FYNNEI in the germline V gene. Losses at the gene ends were 10 bases for V and 7 bases for J; bases not matched to a gene: 5. This CDR3 contains 13 residues. In DNA, the CDR3 is TGTGCCACACAGGGGGCTTACAATTCACCCCTCCACTTT. As protein: CATQGAYNSPLHF.

The V gene is TRBV7-6, the J gene TRBJ1-1; TRBD1 matches at 8 bases. The V and J ends lost 2 bases and 4 bases, in that order; junction bases with no gene match: 3. The CDR3 has 14 residues. Germline CDR1 and CDR2: SGHVS and FNYEAQ. The CDR3 spells CASSLQGASTEAFF. In DNA form, the CDR3 reads TGTGCCAGCAGCTTACAGGGGGCGAGCACTGAAGCTTTCTTT.

V gene TRBV11-3 combines with J gene TRBJ2-7; D remains unclear. Per the germline V gene, CDR1 is SGHNT and CDR2 is YENEEA. Trimming left V 2 bases short and J 5 bases short, with 7 bases between. The CDR3 has 12 amino acids. CDR3 in DNA: TGTGCCAGCAGCTTACAGTTTCACGAGCAGTACTTC. The encoded protein is CASSLQFHEQYF.

V gene TRBV28 combines with J gene TRBJ1-2; TRBD1 agrees at 8 bases. Per the germline V gene, CDR1 is MDHEN and CDR2 is SYDVKM. The V gene end was trimmed by 5 bases and the J gene end by 4 bases; junction bases not matched to a gene: 9. CDR3 length equals 15 residues. Here the CDR3 reads CASSPAGGLGYGYTF. CDR3 sequence (DNA): TGTGCCAGCAGTCCCGCAGGGGGCCTGGGCTATGGCTACACCTTC.

J is TRBJ1-6 and V is TRBV6-5; TRBD1 agrees at 7 bases. V was clipped by 7 bases and J by 5 bases; unmatched bases: 8. Germline V CDR1 and CDR2: MNHEY, SVGAGI. The CDR3 is 15 residues long. The CDR3 region has the DNA TGTGCCAGCAATCAACGACAGGGAGATAATTCACCCCTCCACTTT. As protein: CASNQRQGDNSPLHF.

This clone was seen just once. Different DNA sequences within this sample yield the same CDR3. The V call is TRBV19, the J call TRBJ2-2, with a tentative D call TRBD1 (6 bases). This CDR3 is built from 16 residues. V was shortened by 1 base and J by 2 bases, with 11 bases between the two germline ends. Germline lookup yields CDR1 LNHDA and CDR2 SQIVND (reference sequence). The CDR3 nucleotides are TGTGCCAGTAGTATAGGCGGACAGACTAACACCGGGGAGCTGTTTTTT. Its protein product is CASSIGGQTNTGELFF. The full variable domain, its missing parts supplied by reference TRBV19 and TRBJ2-2, is DGGITQSPKYLFRKEGQNVTLSCEQNLNHDAMYWYRQDPGQGLRLIYYSQIVNDFQKGDIAEGYSVSREKKESFPLTVTSAQKNPTAFYLCASSIGGQTNTGELFFGEGSRLTVL.

This sequence joins TRBV7-2 and TRBJ1-2; D remains ambiguous. Trimming removed 1 base at V and 8 bases at J, with 11 bases between. CDR1 and CDR2 (germline): SGHTA, FQGNSA. The CDR3 is 13 residues long. CDR3 nucleotides: TGTGCCAGCAGCTTAGGGCGGGCGGGAGGCTACACCTTC. As protein: CASSLGRAGGYTF.

The CDR3 reads CASSGLENDYTQYF. CDR3 in DNA: TGTGCCAGCAGCGGACTAGAAAATGACTATACGCAGTATTTT. The rearrangement links TRBV27 to TRBJ2-3; TRBD2 matches at 7 bases. Germline values: CDR1 MNHEY, CDR2 SMNVEV (reference sequence). V lost 6 bases and J lost 7; bases outside the gene matches: 10. The CDR3 runs 14 residues.

The genes are TRBV9 and TRBJ2-2, with TRBD2 matching over 10 bases. The CDR3 contains 20 residues. The germline CDR1 and CDR2 sequences are SGDLS and YYNGEE. Losses at the gene ends were 0 bases for V and 3 bases for J; bases not matched to a gene: 14. Here the CDR3 reads CASSVDPGTASGSYTGELFF. The CDR3, as DNA: TGTGCCAGCAGCGTAGACCCCGGGACGGCTAGCGGGAGTTACACCGGGGAGCTGTTTTTT.

The J gene is TRBJ1-2, the V gene TRBV15; 9 nucleotides match TRBD1. J gave up 3 bases and V 3 bases, and 5 bases lay outside the gene matches. The CDR3 has 15 residues. Per the germline V gene, CDR1 is LNHNV and CDR2 is YYDKDF (reference sequence). CDR3 sequence (DNA): TGTGCCACCAGCAGGGGGACAGGGCTAGACTATGGCTACACCTTC. Translating it yields CATSRGTGLDYGYTF.

This chain joins TRBV30 and TRBJ2-7; a weak D match, TRBD2 (6 bases). Trimming left V 7 bases short and J 4 bases short, with 23 bases between. This CDR3 spans 15 amino acids. The germline V gene has CDR1 GTSNPN and CDR2 SVGIG (reference sequence). The DNA of the CDR3 is TGTGCCTTGGACCGCGGAGGGGCAGGGAATTACGAGCAGTACTTC. Translated: CALDRGGAGNYEQYF.

The rearrangement joins TRBV19 to TRBJ1-5, with 7 bases that match TRBD1. V lost 5 bases, J lost 0 bases, and 1 base stayed unmatched. The CDR3 sequence is 14 residues long. Germline CDR1 reads LNHDA; CDR2 reads SQIVND (reference sequence). The CDR3: CASSGTDSNQPQHF. CDR3 DNA: TGTGCCAGTAGTGGGACAGATAGCAATCAGCCCCAGCATTTT.

This rearrangement joins TRBV7-2 to TRBJ1-4, with 10 bases aligning to TRBD1. This CDR3 contains 14 residues. Germline V gene lookup returns CDR1 SGHTA and CDR2 FQGNSA. V shed 5 bases, J shed 10 bases, and the junction held 7 bases outside the gene matches. CDR3 sequence (DNA): TGTGCCAGCAGCACCCTGACAGGGGGCGTAAAACTGTTTTTT. It yields the protein CASSTLTGGVKLFF.

This clone was observed once. The chain is built from TRBV19 and TRBJ1-5; no clear D. This CDR3 spans 15 amino acids. From germline, CDR1 is LNHDA and CDR2 SQIVND (reference sequence). The V end lost 1 base, the J end lost 2 bases, and 9 bases lay between the germline ends. CDR3 coding DNA: TGTGCCAGTAGTATAGGCGCTACGGGCAATCAGCCCCAGCATTTT. The encoded protein is CASSIGATGNQPQHF.

This rearrangement joins TRBV5-4 to TRBJ2-5; maybe TRBD2 (5 bases). The V gene's germline CDR1 is SGHNT and CDR2 YYREEE (reference sequence). CDR3 size: 15 residues. With 4 bases removed from V and 5 bases from J, the gap between germline ends came to 18 bases. The CDR3 nucleotides read TGTGCCAGCAGCCAAACAGCAACTAGTGCGGAGACCCAGTACTTC. It encodes CASSQTATSAETQYF.

Comments on this clone: Other DNA sequences in this sample translate to the same CDR3. V gene TRBV10-3 combines with J gene TRBJ1-2, with TRBD1 as a possible D gene (6 bases). There are 14 residues in the CDR3. From germline, CDR1 is ENHRY and CDR2 SYGVKD. Trimming shortened V by 6 bases and J by 2 bases, and 13 bases separated the two germline ends. The CDR3 is CAISPGQLNYGYTF. CDR3 nucleotide sequence: TGTGCCATCAGCCCTGGACAGTTAAACTATGGCTACACCTTC.

V and J are TRBV7-2 and TRBJ2-7; D ambiguous. The V end was cut by 2 bases, the J end by 5 bases, with 4 bases between. The CDR3 spans 11 residues. Germline CDR1 reads SGHTA; CDR2 reads FQGNSA. This chain's CDR3 is CASSLSHEQYF. The CDR3 DNA reads TGTGCCAGCAGCTTAAGCCACGAGCAGTACTTC.

The V and J genes are TRBV2 and TRBJ2-7, with 7 bases matching TRBD1. The junction had 8 bases not matched to a gene; V was cut back by 6 bases and J by 9 bases. The CDR3 has 12 amino acids. The V gene's germline CDR1 is SNHLY and CDR2 FYNNEI. CDR3: CASRVTGDGQYF. For the CDR3, the DNA is TGTGCCAGCAGAGTCACAGGGGATGGGCAGTACTTC.

V and J are TRBV5-1 and TRBJ2-5; the match to TRBD2 covers 9 bases. The V segment lost 0 bases and the J segment 1 base; nucleotides outside the gene matches: 4. Germline CDR1 and CDR2: SGHRS and YFSETQ. The CDR3 spans 16 residues. CDR3 loop: CASSLGLAAIQETQYF. The CDR3 DNA reads as TGCGCCAGCAGCTTGGGACTAGCGGCCATCCAAGAGACCCAGTACTTC.

The chain is built from TRBV7-2 and TRBJ2-2, with TRBD2 matching over 9 bases. This CDR3 region has 17 residues. Germline V gene data show CDR1 as SGHTA and CDR2 as FQGNSA. The J segment lost 4 bases and the V segment lost 5 bases, leaving 11 bases of the junction unmatched. The DNA for the CDR3 is TGTGCCAGCAGCCCTAGCGGGAATAGACTAGGCACCGGGGAGCTGTTTTTT. Translating it yields CASSPSGNRLGTGELFF.

This clone occurred once. V gene TRBV5-6 combines with J gene TRBJ2-7, with TRBD2 matching over 11 bases. Unmatched junction bases numbered 5, after V lost 0 bases and J lost 3 bases. CDR3 length: 16 amino acids. Germline V gene sequence: CDR1 SGHDT, CDR2 YYEEEE. In nucleotides, the CDR3 is TGTGCCAGCAGCTTGGCGCCGACTAGCGGGATCTACGAGCAGTACTTC. The encoded protein is CASSLAPTSGIYEQYF.

The chain recombines TRBV18 with TRBJ1-1; 9 bases line up with TRBD1. Losses at the gene ends were 3 bases for V and 1 base for J; bases not matched to a gene: 9. Germline loops: CDR1 KGHSH, CDR2 LQKENI. The CDR3 has 17 residues. This CDR3 reads CASSPPGQGQPNTEAFF. DNA for the CDR3: TGTGCCAGCTCACCCCCAGGACAGGGGCAACCGAACACTGAAGCTTTCTTT.

Concerning this clone: Within the sample, other DNA sequences also encode this same CDR3. This chain uses TRBV2 with TRBJ1-5; D unresolved. V was shortened by 8 bases and J by 5 bases, with 7 bases between the two germline ends. Germline V gene lookup returns CDR1 SNHLY and CDR2 FYNNEI. The length of the CDR3 is 11 residues. CDR3 sequence: CASGRDQPQHF. CDR3 sequence (DNA): TGTGCCAGCGGGCGAGATCAGCCCCAGCATTTT.